The present entry profiles one T cell receptor beta chain with its context. Its antigen is unidentified. Measured with immunoSEQ multiplex PCR; TCRdb has only the in-frame clones, and not every one. The sample shows roughly 50,000 clones, over 75% of them seen only once. This record belongs to a study of T cells in tumors after PD-1 blockade. Study-level points and caveats: Blood contained approximately 40% of the tumor's TCR clonotypes.

Germline V CDR1 and CDR2: SGDLS, YYNGEE. Trimming stripped 0 bases from V and 7 bases from J, with 8 bases between. The CDR3 has 13 amino acids. The clonotype comes from a human donor with basal cell carcinoma. This chain connects TRBV9 to TRBJ1-5; D may be TRBD1 (6 bases). Material: PBMCs, obtained before anti-PD-1 treatment. The CDR3 DNA sequence: TGTGCCAGCAGCGTAGAAGGGGGGCAGCCCCAGCATTTT. Encoded protein: CASSVEGGQPQHF.